This T cell receptor beta chain was identified in a study of cytomegalovirus exposure and HLA in healthy donors. Study results and caveats: Subsequent analysis of the approximately 110 validation repertoires found a tendency for first-cohort TCR clusters to co-occur. For cytomegalovirus status, the classifier reportedly gave diagnoses with high specificity and sensitivity.

TCRdb's copy holds only in-frame clones and misses some; the assay was immunoSEQ multiplex PCR. The table has 150,000 to 200,000 clones, 86% seen once. The donors were members of the validation cohort comprising about 130 subjects, separate from the roughly 690-subject first cohort. Regarding this clone: The antigen is undetermined.

Germline loops: CDR1 MNHEY, CDR2 SMNVEV (reference sequence). CDR3 size: 16 residues. Trimming left V 5 bases short and J 0 bases short, with 16 bases between. This sequence originates from a woman aged 18-30 years in good health and CMV-seronegative. V gene TRBV27 combines with J gene TRBJ1-1; D may be TRBD1 (5 bases). Material for sequencing was PBMCs. For the CDR3, the DNA is TGTGCCAGCAGTCTAAGACAGAGCCTCATGAACACTGAAGCTTTCTTT. Amino acids: CASSLRQSLMNTEAFF.